One sample yielded the 2 T cell receptor beta chains listed below, sequenced in a study of shared clonotypes between healthy human individuals. Data came from immunoSEQ multiplex PCR; TCRdb stores just in-frame clones and leaves some out. The table has 950,000 to 1,100,000 clones, approximately 68% seen once. Sequencing used memory CD4+ T cells sorted from blood. As for subset: CD45RA-negative fraction. These TCRs come from a man between 18 and 35 years old in good health.

The count of this clone is one. A single base separates this from a much larger clone, so it may be a read error. V and J are TRBV14 and TRBJ2-3; D is unresolved. Trimming took 5 bases from V and 5 from J, leaving 5 bases between them. Germline V gene lookup returns CDR1 SGHDN and CDR2 FVKESK. This CDR3 is 11 amino acids long. CDR3 coding DNA: TGTGCCAGCAGCGTAGGAGATACGCAGTATTTT. Protein sequence: CASSVGDTQYF.

The chain carries TRBV6-1 and TRBJ2-2; the match to TRBD2 covers 8 bases. The V segment lost 0 bases and the J segment 4 bases; nucleotides outside the gene matches: 7. Germline values: CDR1 MNHNS, CDR2 SASEGT. CDR3 length: 17 residues. The CDR3 nucleotides are TGTGCCAGCAGTGAAGCCCAGCGGGGGTGGGGCACCGGGGAGCTGTTTTTT. It specifies CASSEAQRGWGTGELFF.